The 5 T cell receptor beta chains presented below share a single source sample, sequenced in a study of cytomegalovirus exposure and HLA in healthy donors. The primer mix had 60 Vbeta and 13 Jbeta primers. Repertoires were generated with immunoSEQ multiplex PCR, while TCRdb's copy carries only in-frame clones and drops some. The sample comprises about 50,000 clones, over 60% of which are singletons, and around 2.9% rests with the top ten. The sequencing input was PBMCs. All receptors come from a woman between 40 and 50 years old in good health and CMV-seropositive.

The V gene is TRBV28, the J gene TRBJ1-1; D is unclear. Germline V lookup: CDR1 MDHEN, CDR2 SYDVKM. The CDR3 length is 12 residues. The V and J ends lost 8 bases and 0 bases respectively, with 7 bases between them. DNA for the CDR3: TGTGCCAGCGAACAGATGAACACTGAAGCTTTCTTT. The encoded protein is CASEQMNTEAFF.

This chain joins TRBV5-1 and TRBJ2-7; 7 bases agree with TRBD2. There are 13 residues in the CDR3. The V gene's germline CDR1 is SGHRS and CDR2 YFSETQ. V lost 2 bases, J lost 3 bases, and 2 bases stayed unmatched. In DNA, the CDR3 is TGCGCCAGCAGCTTCAGGGAGGGCTACGAGCAGTACTTC. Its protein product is CASSFREGYEQYF.

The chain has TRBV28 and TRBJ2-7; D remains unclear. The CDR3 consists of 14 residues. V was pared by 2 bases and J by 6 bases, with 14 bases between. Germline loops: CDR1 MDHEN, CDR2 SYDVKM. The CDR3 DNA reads TGTGCCAGCAGTTTAAACAGCCAGGCATCCGAGCAGTACTTC. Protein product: CASSLNSQASEQYF.

CDR3 amino acids: CASTGANYGYTF. CDR3 bases: TGTGCCAGCACAGGGGCAAATTATGGCTACACCTTC. The chain recombines TRBV6-1 with TRBJ1-2; tentatively, D is TRBD1 (6 bases). The CDR3 extends over 12 amino acids. The V end lost 7 bases, the J end lost 5 bases, and 11 bases lay between the germline ends. Per the germline V gene, CDR1 is MNHNS and CDR2 is SASEGT.

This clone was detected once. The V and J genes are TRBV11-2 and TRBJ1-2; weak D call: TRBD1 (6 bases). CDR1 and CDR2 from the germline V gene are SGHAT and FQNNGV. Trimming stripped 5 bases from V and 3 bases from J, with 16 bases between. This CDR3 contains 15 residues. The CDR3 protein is CASSQAQTGHYGYTF. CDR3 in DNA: TGTGCCAGCAGCCAAGCCCAAACAGGGCACTATGGCTACACCTTC. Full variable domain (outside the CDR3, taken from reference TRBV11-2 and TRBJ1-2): EAGVAQSPRYKIIEKRQSVAFWCNPISGHATLYWYQQILGQGPKLLIQFQNNGVVDDSQLPKDRFSAERLKGVDSTLKIQPAKLEDSAVYLCASSQAQTGHYGYTFGSGTRLTVV.